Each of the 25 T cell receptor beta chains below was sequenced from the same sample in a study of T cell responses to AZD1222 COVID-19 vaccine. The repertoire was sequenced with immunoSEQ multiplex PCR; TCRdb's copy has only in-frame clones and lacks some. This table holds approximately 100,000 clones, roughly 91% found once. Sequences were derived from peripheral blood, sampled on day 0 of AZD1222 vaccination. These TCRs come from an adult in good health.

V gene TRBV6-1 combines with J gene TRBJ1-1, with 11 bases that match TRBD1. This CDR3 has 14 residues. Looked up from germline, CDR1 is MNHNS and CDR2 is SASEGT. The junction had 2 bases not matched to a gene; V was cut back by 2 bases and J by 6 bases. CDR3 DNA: TGTGCCAGCAGTGAAATGGGACAGGGGGCTGAAGCTTTCTTT. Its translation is CASSEMGQGAEAFF.

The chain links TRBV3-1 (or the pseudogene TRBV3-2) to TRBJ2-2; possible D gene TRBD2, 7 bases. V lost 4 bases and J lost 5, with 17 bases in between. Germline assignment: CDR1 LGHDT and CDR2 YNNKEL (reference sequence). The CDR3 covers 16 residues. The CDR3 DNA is TGTGCCAGCAGCCCCCCAGAACAGGGAGGGACCGGGGAGCTGTTTTTT. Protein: CASSPPEQGGTGELFF.

The CDR3 DNA reads as TGTGCCAGCAGCCAGAGGACGTCTATTGCTGGAAAACTGTTTTTT. Its translation is CASSQRTSIAGKLFF. V usage is TRBV3-1 (or the pseudogene TRBV3-2) and J usage is TRBJ1-4, with D unclear. Trimming took off 3 bases at V and 10 bases at J, with 18 bases between the two ends. Germline V lookup: CDR1 LGHDT, CDR2 YNNKEL (reference sequence). The CDR3 is made up of 15 amino acids.

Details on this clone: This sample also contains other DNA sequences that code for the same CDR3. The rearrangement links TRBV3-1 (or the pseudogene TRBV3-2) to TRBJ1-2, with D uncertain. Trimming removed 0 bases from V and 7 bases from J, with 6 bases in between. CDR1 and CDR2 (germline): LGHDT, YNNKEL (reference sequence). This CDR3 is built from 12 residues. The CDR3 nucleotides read TGTGCCAGCAGCCAAGAAGATCGTGGCTACACCTTC. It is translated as CASSQEDRGYTF.

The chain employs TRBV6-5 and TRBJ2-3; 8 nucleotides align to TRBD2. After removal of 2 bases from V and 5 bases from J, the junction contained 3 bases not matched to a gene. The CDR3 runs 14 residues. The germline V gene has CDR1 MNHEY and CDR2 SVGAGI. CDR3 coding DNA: TGTGCCAGCAGTTACCAGCGGGGGAGAGATACGCAGTATTTT. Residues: CASSYQRGRDTQYF.

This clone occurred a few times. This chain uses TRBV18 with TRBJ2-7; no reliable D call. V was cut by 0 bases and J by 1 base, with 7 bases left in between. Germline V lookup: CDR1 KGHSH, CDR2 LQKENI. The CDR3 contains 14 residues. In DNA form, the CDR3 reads TGTGCCAGCTCACCACCCCTAGGGTCCTACGAGCAGTACTTC. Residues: CASSPPLGSYEQYF.

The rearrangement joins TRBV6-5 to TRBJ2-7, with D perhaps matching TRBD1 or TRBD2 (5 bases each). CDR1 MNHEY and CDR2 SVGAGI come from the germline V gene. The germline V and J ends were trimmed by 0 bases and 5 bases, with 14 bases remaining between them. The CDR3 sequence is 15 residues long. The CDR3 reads CASSYSGWGRDEQYF. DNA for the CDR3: TGTGCCAGCAGTTACTCGGGTTGGGGGAGAGACGAGCAGTACTTC.

As DNA, the CDR3 is TGTGCCAGCAGCTTGGGAATCAGGCCCCTCCACTTT. Translation gives CASSLGIRPLHF. The chain combines TRBV5-6 with TRBJ1-6; unclear D gene. The CDR3 has 12 amino acids. V dropped 0 bases and J dropped 13 bases, with 8 bases sitting between them. Per the germline V gene, CDR1 is SGHDT and CDR2 is YYEEEE.

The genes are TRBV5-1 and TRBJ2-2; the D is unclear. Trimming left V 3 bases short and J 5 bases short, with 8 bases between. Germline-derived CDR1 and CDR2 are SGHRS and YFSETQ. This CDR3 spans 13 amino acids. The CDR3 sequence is CASSWGETGELFF. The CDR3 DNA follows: TGCGCCAGCAGCTGGGGTGAGACCGGGGAGCTGTTTTTT.

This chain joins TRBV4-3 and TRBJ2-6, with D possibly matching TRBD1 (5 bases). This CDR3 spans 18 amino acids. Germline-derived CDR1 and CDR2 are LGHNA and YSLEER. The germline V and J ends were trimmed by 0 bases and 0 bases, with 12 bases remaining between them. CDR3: CASSQEGVPFSGANVLTF. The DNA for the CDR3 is TGCGCCAGCAGCCAAGAAGGGGTTCCCTTCTCTGGGGCCAACGTCCTGACTTTC.

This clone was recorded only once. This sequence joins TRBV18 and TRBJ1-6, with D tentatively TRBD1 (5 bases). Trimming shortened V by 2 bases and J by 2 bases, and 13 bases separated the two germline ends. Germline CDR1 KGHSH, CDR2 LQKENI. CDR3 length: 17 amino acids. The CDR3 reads CASSPTSGTTYNSPLHF. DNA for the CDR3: TGTGCCAGCTCACCAACTTCCGGGACCACCTATAATTCACCCCTCCACTTT.

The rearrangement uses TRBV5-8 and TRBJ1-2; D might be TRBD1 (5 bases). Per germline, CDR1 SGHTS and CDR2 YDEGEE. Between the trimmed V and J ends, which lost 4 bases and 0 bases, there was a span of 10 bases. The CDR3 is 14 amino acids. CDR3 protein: CASSVTATNYGYTF. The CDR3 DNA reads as TGTGCCAGCAGCGTGACAGCCACTAACTATGGCTACACCTTC.

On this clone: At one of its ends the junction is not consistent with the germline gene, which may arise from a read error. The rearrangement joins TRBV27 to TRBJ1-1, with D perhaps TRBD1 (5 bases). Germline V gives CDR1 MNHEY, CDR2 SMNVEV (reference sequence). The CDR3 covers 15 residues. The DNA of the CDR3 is TGTGCCAGCAGTATATCGGGACGGACGAACACTGAAGCTTTCTTT. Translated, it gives CASSISGRTNTEAFF.

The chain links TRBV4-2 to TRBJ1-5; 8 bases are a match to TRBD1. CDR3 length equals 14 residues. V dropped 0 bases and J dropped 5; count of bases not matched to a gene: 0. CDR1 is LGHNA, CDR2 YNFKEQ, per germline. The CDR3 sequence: CASSQDRGHQPQHF. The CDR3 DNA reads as TGTGCCAGCAGCCAAGACAGGGGGCATCAGCCCCAGCATTTT.

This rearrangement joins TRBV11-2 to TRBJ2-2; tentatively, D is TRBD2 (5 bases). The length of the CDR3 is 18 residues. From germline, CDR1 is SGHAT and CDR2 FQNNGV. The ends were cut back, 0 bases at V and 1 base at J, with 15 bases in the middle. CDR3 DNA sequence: TGTGCCAGCAGCTTAGATCCCGGGATATGGGGGAACACCGGGGAGCTGTTTTTT. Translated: CASSLDPGIWGNTGELFF. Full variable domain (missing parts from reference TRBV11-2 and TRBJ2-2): EAGVAQSPRYKIIEKRQSVAFWCNPISGHATLYWYQQILGQGPKLLIQFQNNGVVDDSQLPKDRFSAERLKGVDSTLKIQPAKLEDSAVYLCASSLDPGIWGNTGELFFGEGSRLTVL.

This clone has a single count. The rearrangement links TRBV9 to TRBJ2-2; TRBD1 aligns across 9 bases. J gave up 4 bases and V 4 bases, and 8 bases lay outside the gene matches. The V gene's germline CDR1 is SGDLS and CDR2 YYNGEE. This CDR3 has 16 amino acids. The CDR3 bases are TGTGCCAGCAGCCCGAGAACAGGGGGCGCCACCGGGGAGCTGTTTTTT. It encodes CASSPRTGGATGELFF.

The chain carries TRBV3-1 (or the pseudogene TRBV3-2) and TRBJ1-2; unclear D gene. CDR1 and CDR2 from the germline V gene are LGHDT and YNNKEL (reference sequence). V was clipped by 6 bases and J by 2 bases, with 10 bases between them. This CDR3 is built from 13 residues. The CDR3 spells CASSKNGNYGYTF. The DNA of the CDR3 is TGTGCCAGCAGTAAAAACGGGAACTATGGCTACACCTTC.

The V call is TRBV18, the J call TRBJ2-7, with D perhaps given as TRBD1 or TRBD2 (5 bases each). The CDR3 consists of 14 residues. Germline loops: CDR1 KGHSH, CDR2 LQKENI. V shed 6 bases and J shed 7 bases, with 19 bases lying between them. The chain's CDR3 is CASSLEGWPLEQYF. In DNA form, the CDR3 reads TGTGCCAGCTCCCTCGAGGGGTGGCCCTTGGAGCAGTACTTC.

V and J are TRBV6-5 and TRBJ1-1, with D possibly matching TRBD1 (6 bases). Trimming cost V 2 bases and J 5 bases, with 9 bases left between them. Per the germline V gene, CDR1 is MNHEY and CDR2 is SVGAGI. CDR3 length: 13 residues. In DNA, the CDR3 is TGTGCCAGCAGTTACGCGCAGGGGACTGAAGCTTTCTTT. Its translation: CASSYAQGTEAFF.

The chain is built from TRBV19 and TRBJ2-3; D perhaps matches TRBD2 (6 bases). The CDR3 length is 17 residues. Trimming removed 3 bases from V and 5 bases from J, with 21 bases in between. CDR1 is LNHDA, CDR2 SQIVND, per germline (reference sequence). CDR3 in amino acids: CASSMRGPGLLGDTQYF. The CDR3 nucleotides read TGTGCCAGTAGTATGCGGGGTCCGGGGCTCCTAGGAGATACGCAGTATTTT.

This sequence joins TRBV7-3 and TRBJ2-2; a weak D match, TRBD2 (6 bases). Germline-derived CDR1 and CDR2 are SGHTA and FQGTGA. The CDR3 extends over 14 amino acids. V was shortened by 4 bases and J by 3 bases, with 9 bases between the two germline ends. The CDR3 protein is CASSSRGDTGELFF. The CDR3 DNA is TGTGCCAGCAGCTCCCGCGGGGACACCGGGGAGCTGTTTTTT.

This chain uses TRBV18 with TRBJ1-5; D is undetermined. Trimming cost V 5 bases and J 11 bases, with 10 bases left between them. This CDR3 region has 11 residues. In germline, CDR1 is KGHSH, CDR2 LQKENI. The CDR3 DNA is TGTGCCAGCTCAGGCGGCTCAGCCCAGCATTTT. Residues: CASSGGSAQHF.

This CDR3 is CASSLEGLNTGELFF. The CDR3 DNA reads as TGCGCCAGCAGCTTGGAAGGGCTTAACACCGGGGAGCTGTTTTTT. The chain couples TRBV5-1 to TRBJ2-2; D gene unclear. V gave up 0 bases and J gave up 2 bases, with 8 bases separating them. This CDR3 has 15 residues. Per the germline V gene, CDR1 is SGHRS and CDR2 is YFSETQ.

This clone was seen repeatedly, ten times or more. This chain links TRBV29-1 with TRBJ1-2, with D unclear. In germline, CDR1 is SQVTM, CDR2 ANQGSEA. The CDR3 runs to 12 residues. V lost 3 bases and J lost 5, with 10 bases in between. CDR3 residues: CSVEVGVYGYTF. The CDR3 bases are TGCAGCGTTGAGGTCGGTGTGTATGGCTACACCTTC.

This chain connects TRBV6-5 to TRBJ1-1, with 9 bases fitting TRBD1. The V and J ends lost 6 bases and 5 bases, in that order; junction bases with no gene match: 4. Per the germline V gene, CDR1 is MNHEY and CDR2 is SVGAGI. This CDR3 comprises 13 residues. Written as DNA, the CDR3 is TGTGCCAGCAGCTTTGGACAGGGGACTGAAGCTTTCTTT. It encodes CASSFGQGTEAFF.